This paragraph covers one T cell receptor (beta chain) sequence. Germline CDR1 and CDR2: SGHNT and YYREEE (reference sequence). CDR3 length equals 20 residues. The junction had 15 bases not matched to a gene; V was cut back by 5 bases and J by 0 bases. Profiled with immunoSEQ multiplex PCR; TCRdb holds only in-frame clones, not every one. Among around 140,000 clones listed, approximately 83% were seen once. The data stem from a study of cytotoxic CD8 clonotypes in ibrutinib-treated CLL. This clonotype was obtained from a human donor with chronic lymphocytic leukemia. Sequenced material: PBMCs, taken after 24 months of ibrutinib treatment. The rearrangement joins TRBV5-4 to TRBJ1-6; 9 nucleotides agree with TRBD1. The CDR3 nucleotides are TGTGCCAGCAGTTCTCCCCCGGGACAGGGCACCACCTCCTATAATTCACCCCTCCACTTT. Encoded protein: CASSSPPGQGTTSYNSPLHF.